The 27 T cell receptor beta chains listed next were all sequenced from one sample in a study of T cell clonality in common variable immunodeficiency. Sequenced by immunoSEQ multiplex PCR; TCRdb stores in-frame clones only, minus some. The sample has around 57,000 clones, none seen only once. The sequencing sample was made of peripheral blood mononuclear cells. Receptor source: a person aged 18 to 69 in good health.

This clone occurred a few times. The read ends 3 residues before the CDR3 terminus; that terminus is restored from the germline J gene. The chain has TRBV7-9 and TRBJ2-5; 9 bases match TRBD1. The CDR3 length is 15 residues. V was pared by 5 bases and J by 5 bases, with 9 bases of the junction left unmatched. CDR1 is SEHNR, CDR2 FQNEAQ, per germline (reference sequence). Partial CDR3 DNA: TGTGCCAGCAGCCCACAACAGGGGGCGGGGGAGACC. Translation gives CASSPQQGAGET. In full, the CDR3 is CASSPQQGAGETQYF.

This clone was observed at least ten times. The read halts 3 residues ahead of the CDR3 end, with the missing end drawn from the germline J gene. The chain is built from TRBV5-1 and TRBJ1-2; D unclear. V was trimmed by 0 bases and J by 0 bases, leaving 6 bases between them. CDR1 and CDR2 from the germline V gene are SGHRS and YFSETQ. The CDR3 has 14 residues. CDR3 DNA, as far as it was read: TGCGCCAGCAGCTTGGCCAATTCTAACTATGGC. This gives the protein CASSLANSNYG. The CDR3 as a whole reads CASSLANSNYGYTF.

This clone showed up many times. The read finishes 3 residues shy of the CDR3 end, and the germline J gene is used to complete it. The rearrangement joins TRBV13 to TRBJ2-3; 9 positions match TRBD2. V trimming: 5 bases; J trimming: 0 bases; junction bases outside the gene matches: 6. Per the germline V gene, CDR1 is PRHDT and CDR2 is FYEKMQ (reference sequence). The CDR3 spans 16 residues. CDR3 in amino acids: CASSARLAASTDTQYF. Partial CDR3 DNA: TGTGCCAGCAGCGCCAGACTAGCGGCTAGCACAGATACG.

There are many counts of this clone. Sequencing ends 3 residues short of the CDR3 end; the germline J gene provides the rest. The rearrangement joins TRBV2 to TRBJ2-7; D not certain. The CDR3 totals 14 residues. V was cut by 8 bases and J by 4 bases, with 18 bases left in between. Germline values: CDR1 SNHLY, CDR2 FYNNEI. The CDR3 is CASRQGSAIYEQYF. CDR3 DNA (partial): TGTGCCAGCCGCCAAGGCAGCGCAATTTACGAG.

This clone was recorded many times. The read falls 3 residues short of the CDR3 end, and the missing part is taken from the germline J gene. V gene TRBV28 combines with J gene TRBJ2-7, with 9 nucleotides matching TRBD2. V lost 0 bases to trimming and J lost 1 base; unmatched junction nucleotides: 1. Looked up from germline, CDR1 is MDHEN and CDR2 is SYDVKM. The CDR3 loop spans 15 amino acids. CDR3 sequence reads: CASSLWTSGSYEQYF. CDR3 bases read: TGTGCCAGCAGTTTATGGACTAGCGGTTCCTACGAG. The whole variable domain, filled in from reference TRBV28 and TRBJ2-7, reads DVKVTQSSRYLVKRTGEKVFLECVQDMDHENMFWYRQDPGLGLRLIYFSYDVKMKEKGDIPEGYSVSREKKERFSLILESASTNQTSMYLCASSLWTSGSYEQYFGPGTRLTVT.

As for this clone: The read ends 3 residues shy of where the CDR3 ends; the end is completed using the germline J gene. The gene calls are TRBV5-4 and TRBJ1-6, with 12 bases lining up with TRBD1. This CDR3 is 15 amino acids long. Germline V gene data show CDR1 as SGHNT and CDR2 as YYREEE (reference sequence). The V and J ends lost 4 bases and 8 bases, in that order; junction bases with no gene match: 4. CDR3 sequence reads: CASSEGQGAHSPLHF. CDR3 DNA, as far as it was read: TGTGCCAGCAGCGAGGGACAGGGGGCGCATTCACCC.

This clone was detected ten times or more. The sequenced part of the CDR3 DNA is TGCAGTGCTAGAGATTTTCCGGGGGGACCTACAGATACG. It translates to CSARDFPGGPTDT. The full-length CDR3 reads as CSARDFPGGPTDTQYF. The V and J genes are TRBV20-1 and TRBJ2-3; 7 positions agree with TRBD2. Read sequence stops 3 residues before the CDR3 end, and the germline J gene provides the missing end. Germline trimming cut 0 bases from V and 3 bases from J; bases unmatched to any gene: 9. Germline V gene sequence: CDR1 DFQATT, CDR2 SNEGSKA (reference sequence). The CDR3 is made up of 16 amino acids.

This clone was observed at least ten times. The CDR3 extends 3 residues past the end of the read, so its final part is completed from the germline J gene. The chain has TRBV20-1 and TRBJ2-6; 8 bases map to TRBD2. CDR1 is DFQATT, CDR2 SNEGSKA, per germline (reference sequence). With V trimmed by 5 bases and J by 0 bases, 6 bases remained unmatched. The CDR3 is made up of 16 amino acids. CDR3 sequence: CSASGGAGSGANVLTF. The sequenced CDR3 bases are TGCAGTGCTTCGGGGGGGGCAGGCTCTGGGGCCAACGTC.

In its sample, this clone was seen many times. With the read ending 3 residues before the CDR3 end, the germline J gene is used to fill in that end. The chain recombines TRBV5-6 with TRBJ2-7, with 7 bases aligning to TRBD2. With V trimmed by 2 bases and J by 2 bases, 4 bases remained unmatched. The CDR3 runs to 14 residues. Germline V CDR1 and CDR2: SGHDT, YYEEEE. Partial CDR3 DNA: TGTGCCAGCAGCTTCTGGCGGGAGACCTACGAG. Translating it yields CASSFWRETYE. The complete CDR3 reads CASSFWRETYEQYF.

This clone occurred many times. Read data end 3 residues before the CDR3 end; the end is taken from the germline J gene. This chain joins TRBV11-2 and TRBJ2-7; a weak D match, TRBD1 (5 bases). The V end lost 5 bases, the J end lost 1 base, and 9 bases lay between the germline ends. From germline, CDR1 is SGHAT and CDR2 FQNNGV. The length of the CDR3 is 13 residues. The CDR3 DNA, read in part, is TGTGCCAGCAGCATACAGGTTTCCTACGAG. This translates into CASSIQVSYE. The full CDR3 protein reads CASSIQVSYEQYF.

This clone was detected many times. The read stops 3 residues short of the end of the CDR3; the missing end is completed from the germline J gene. This chain connects TRBV6-1 to TRBJ1-1; TRBD1 is a possible D gene (5 bases). The V end lost 3 bases, the J end lost 6 bases, and 11 bases lay between the germline ends. The CDR3 has 13 residues. From germline, CDR1 is MNHNS and CDR2 SASEGT. The sequenced part of the CDR3 DNA is TGTGCCAGCAGTGAGGCAGGGAGAGCTGAA. As protein: CASSEAGRAE. The full CDR3 protein reads CASSEAGRAEAFF.

There are many counts of this clone. The read comes to an end 3 residues before the CDR3 does, leaving the germline J gene to fill in the end. This chain uses TRBV2 with TRBJ1-3; no reliable D call. The germline CDR1 and CDR2 sequences are SNHLY and FYNNEI. Trimming stripped 4 bases from V and 7 bases from J, with 17 bases between. The CDR3 runs 15 residues. CDR3 loop: CASSARRAGSNTIYF. Incomplete CDR3 DNA: TGTGCCAGCAGTGCGAGAAGGGCGGGATCGAACACC.

In this sample, this clone turned up many times. The chain's CDR3 is CASSQPTVTDTQYF. Partial CDR3 DNA: TGCGCCAGCAGCCAACCAACGGTCACAGATACG. J is TRBJ2-3 and V is TRBV4-1; D is ambiguous. The sequence runs out 3 residues before the end of the CDR3; the remainder is reconstructed from the germline J gene. Trimming took 2 bases from V and 2 from J, leaving 8 bases between them. The germline V gene has CDR1 MGHRA and CDR2 YSYEKL. CDR3 length: 14 amino acids.

This clone showed up many times. Sequencing ends 3 residues short of the CDR3 end; the germline J gene provides the rest. The gene calls are TRBV20-1 and TRBJ1-1; 8 bases are a match to TRBD1. There are 15 residues in the CDR3. The germline CDR1 and CDR2 sequences are DFQATT and SNEGSKA (reference sequence). V trimming: 3 bases; J trimming: 3 bases; junction bases outside the gene matches: 9. The CDR3 sequence: CSASALDRVHTEAFF. The part of the CDR3 DNA that was read is TGCAGTGCTAGCGCGTTGGACAGGGTCCACACTGAA.

Many counts were recorded for this clone. The read falls 3 residues short of the CDR3 end, and the missing part is taken from the germline J gene. The chain combines TRBV19 with TRBJ2-2, with TRBD1 matching 10 bases. V gave up 9 bases and J gave up 6 bases; unmatched junction bases: 7. From germline, CDR1 is LNHDA and CDR2 SQIVND (reference sequence). The CDR3 totals 14 residues. CDR3 sequence reads: CASRDRGLSGELFF. The CDR3 bases that were read are TGTGCCAGCCGGGACAGGGGATTATCCGGGGAG.

This clone has at least ten counts. The observed sequence ends 3 residues before the CDR3 terminus, with the missing tail filled in from the germline J gene. This rearrangement joins TRBV5-6 to TRBJ2-1; the D gene is possibly TRBD1 (7 bases). Germline CDR1 SGHDT, CDR2 YYEEEE. The CDR3 is 14 residues long. Trimming stripped 2 bases from V and 6 bases from J, with 12 bases between. CDR3 sequence reads: CASSLGGTVNEQFF. CDR3 DNA (partial): TGTGCCAGCAGCTTAGGAGGGACAGTCAATGAG.

This clone was seen many times. The read is 3 residues too short to cover the CDR3 end, so that end is filled in from the germline J gene. This chain connects TRBV7-6 to TRBJ2-2; tentatively, D is TRBD2 (5 bases). The CDR3 loop spans 14 amino acids. Germline CDR1 reads SGHVS; CDR2 reads FNYEAQ. V shed 3 bases and J shed 5 bases, with 10 bases lying between them. CDR3 loop: CASSLARVTGELFF. CDR3 DNA (partial): TGTGCCAGCAGCTTGGCGCGGGTGACCGGGGAG.

There are many counts of this clone. The sequence runs out 3 residues before the end of the CDR3; the remainder is reconstructed from the germline J gene. The V call is TRBV30, the J call TRBJ1-5; maybe TRBD1 (5 bases). The CDR3 is 12 amino acids. V gave up 3 bases and J gave up 6 bases, with 9 bases separating them. Germline lookup yields CDR1 GTSNPN and CDR2 SVGIG (reference sequence). Incomplete CDR3 DNA: TGTGCCTGGAGGTACGACAGTCAGCCC. Its translation: CAWRYDSQP. The entire CDR3 protein reads CAWRYDSQPQHF.

This clone was observed at least ten times. Read data end 3 residues before the CDR3 end; the end is taken from the germline J gene. This chain connects TRBV20-1 to TRBJ2-7; TRBD2 aligns across 9 bases. The CDR3 covers 14 residues. The germline gives CDR1 DFQATT, CDR2 SNEGSKA (reference sequence). The CDR3 bases that were read are TGCAGGGCCCACGGGACTAGCTCATCCTACGAG. Translating it yields CRAHGTSSSYE. The CDR3 in its entirety is CRAHGTSSSYEQYF.

This clone was counted ten times or more. The sequenced fragment ends 3 residues before the CDR3 boundary, so the rest is inferred from the germline J gene. The chain links TRBV20-1 to TRBJ1-1; TRBD1 might be the D (6 bases). Trimming removed 0 bases at V and 6 bases at J, with 20 bases between. Per germline, CDR1 DFQATT and CDR2 SNEGSKA (reference sequence). The CDR3 runs 16 residues. CDR3 DNA, as far as it was read: TGCAGTGCTAGAGATTGGCCTTACAGGGATTCCTCTGAA. Its translation is CSARDWPYRDSSE. The full CDR3 protein is CSARDWPYRDSSEAFF.

This clone was picked up many times. The read is 3 residues too short to cover the CDR3 end, so that end is filled in from the germline J gene. The chain links TRBV7-6 to TRBJ2-1; 8 positions agree with TRBD2. CDR1 and CDR2 from the germline V gene are SGHVS and FNYEAQ. The CDR3 length is 15 residues. The V gene end was trimmed by 1 base and the J gene end by 7 bases; junction bases not matched to a gene: 6. The covered CDR3 bases are TGTGCCAGCAGCTTAGGCAGCGGGAGAATTAATGAG. Protein sequence: CASSLGSGRINE. The full CDR3 sequence reads CASSLGSGRINEQFF.

This clone was seen repeatedly, ten times or more. The CDR3 is cut off 3 residues early in the read; its end comes from the germline J gene. The chain employs TRBV20-1 and TRBJ2-7; 12 nucleotides line up with TRBD2. Germline V CDR1 and CDR2: DFQATT, SNEGSKA (reference sequence). The CDR3 has 18 amino acids. Losses at the gene ends were 1 base for V and 3 bases for J; bases not matched to a gene: 13. The CDR3 loop is CSARATSGSTGGNYEQYF. CDR3 bases read: TGCAGTGCTAGAGCGACTAGCGGGAGCACCGGGGGTAACTACGAG.

There are many counts of this clone. The CDR3 end falls 3 residues outside the read, so it is completed with the germline J gene. This chain uses TRBV5-1 with TRBJ1-5; tentative D call: TRBD1 (5 bases). Trimming stripped 2 bases from V and 4 bases from J, with 13 bases between. CDR1 and CDR2 (germline): SGHRS, YFSETQ. There are 15 residues in the CDR3. CDR3 bases read: TGCGCCAGCAGCTTTGGAGGGGCCCTTAATCAGCCC. Its protein is CASSFGGALNQP. The full CDR3 is CASSFGGALNQPQHF.

This clone was seen ten or more times. The read comes to an end 3 residues before the CDR3 does, leaving the germline J gene to fill in the end. This chain joins TRBV28 and TRBJ2-5, with D perhaps TRBD1 or TRBD2 (6 bases each). The germline V gene encodes CDR1 MDHEN and CDR2 SYDVKM. The CDR3 runs to 14 residues. Trimming pared 8 bases from V and 4 bases from J, leaving 17 bases between. CDR3 sequence: CASDGGGGGETQYF. The CDR3 DNA, read in part, is TGTGCCAGCGACGGAGGGGGAGGTGGAGAGACC.

This clone was seen ten or more times. The read ends 3 residues early relative to the CDR3; the germline J gene fills the gap. V and J are TRBV6-2 or TRBV6-3 and TRBJ2-5, with 9 bases lining up with TRBD2. V lost 5 bases and J lost 4; bases outside the gene matches: 11. CDR1 is MNHEY, CDR2 SVGEGT, per germline. This CDR3 is 16 amino acids long. The part of the CDR3 DNA that was read is TGTGCCAGCAGTCAGGGGACTAGCTCCGTGGGAGAGACC. This gives the protein CASSQGTSSVGET. The full-length CDR3 reads as CASSQGTSSVGETQYF.

Many counts were recorded for this clone. The sequence runs out 3 residues before the end of the CDR3; the remainder is reconstructed from the germline J gene. The chain is built from TRBV4-1 and TRBJ1-1; D is unresolved. Germline V lookup: CDR1 MGHRA, CDR2 YSYEKL. The CDR3 spans 14 residues. Trimming removed 1 base at V and 1 base at J, with 7 bases between. The DNA read from the CDR3 is TGCGCCAGCAGCCAAGGATACGGGAACACTGAA. It specifies CASSQGYGNTE. The whole CDR3 protein reads CASSQGYGNTEAFF.

The table lists this clone with many counts. Read coverage stops 3 residues before the CDR3 terminus; the germline J gene supplies the remainder. The chain links TRBV5-6 to TRBJ1-1; D possibly corresponds to TRBD1 (6 bases). The V end lost 3 bases, the J end lost 3 bases, and 15 bases lay between the germline ends. The CDR3 consists of 15 residues. Germline lookup yields CDR1 SGHDT and CDR2 YYEEEE. The part of the CDR3 DNA that was read is TGTGCCAGCAGCTCCCCGTTCAGGGGTGACACTGAA. Amino acid sequence: CASSSPFRGDTE. The full CDR3 sequence reads CASSSPFRGDTEAFF.